This T cell receptor beta chain was recorded in a study of molecular identifiers for immune sequencing clone quantification. General study findings and limits: Identical TCR molecules that share a barcode could lead to an underestimation of highly expanded clone sizes.

Library preparation followed earlier protocols using designated TCR primers. Using its own MiXCR run on the PCR reads, TCRdb lists one record per CDR3 protein. The sample has hundreds of thousands of distinct CDR3 sequences, roughly 27% seen once; the top ten hold about 0.84%. The J segment lost 1 base and the V segment lost 1 base, leaving 3 bases of the junction unmatched. This CDR3 spans 15 amino acids. In this sample, this clonotype turned up a few times. Its antigen is as yet unknown. Naive CD8 T cells were FACS-sorted by CD8+CD4-CCR7+CD45RA+ markers. The origin of this receptor is a human donor in good health. Some libraries in this study had Jurkat cell RNA spiked in. V is TRBV12-3 or TRBV12-4 and J is TRBJ2-7, with 8 bases lining up with TRBD1. The sample comprised naive CD8+ T cells from blood, with Jurkat cell RNA spiked in. Subset denoted: FACS-sorted CD8+CD4-CCR7+CD45RA+ naive T cells. CDR3 nucleotide sequence: TGTGCCAGCAGTTTAGTACAGGGGGTATCCTACGAGCAGTACTTC. It translates to CASSLVQGVSYEQYF.